These 9 T cell receptor beta chains originate from one sample sequenced in a study of radiotherapy plus CTLA-4 blockade in lung cancer. Profiled with immunoSEQ multiplex PCR; TCRdb holds only in-frame clones, not every one. The sample records tens of thousands of clones, around 87% being singletons. Sequenced here: peripheral blood, sampled from a patient treated with radiotherapy plus ipilimumab. The receptors shown here come from a human donor with non-small cell lung cancer who had a partial response to radiotherapy plus ipilimumab.

Regarding this clone: Other DNA sequences in the same sample also yield this CDR3. The J gene is TRBJ2-7, the V gene TRBV7-2; D possibly corresponds to TRBD2 (5 bases). The CDR3 consists of 13 residues. CDR1 and CDR2 from the germline V gene are SGHTA and FQGNSA. V gave up 6 bases and J gave up 3 bases, with 12 bases separating them. Here the CDR3 DNA reads TGTGCCAGCAGTCTCGGACTGGGCTACGAGCAGTACGTC. It encodes CASSLGLGYEQYV.

This clone was seen once. Written as DNA, the CDR3 is TGTGCCAGCTCACCGAACCTCGGGAGCACAGATACGCAGTATTTT. The encoded protein is CASSPNLGSTDTQYF. The chain is built from TRBV18 and TRBJ2-3; D gene uncertain. The V and J ends lost 3 bases and 0 bases respectively, with 10 bases between them. The germline V gene has CDR1 KGHSH and CDR2 LQKENI. The CDR3 runs 15 residues. The variable domain in full, with the rest retrieved from reference TRBV18 and TRBJ2-3, is NAGVMQNPRHLVRRRGQEARLRCSPMKGHSHVYWYRQLPEEGLKFMVYLQKENIIDESGMPKERFSAEFPKEGPSILRIQQVVRGDSAAYFCASSPNLGSTDTQYFGPGTRLTVL.

The chain carries TRBV6-1 and TRBJ1-4; D is unresolved. Germline CDR1 and CDR2: MNHNS and SASEGT. V lost 5 bases and J 10 bases, leaving 17 bases between the germline ends. The CDR3 runs to 14 residues. The CDR3 DNA reads TGTGCCAGCAGTCCCTTACGGCGGGCGGTAAAACTGTTTTTT. Its protein is CASSPLRRAVKLFF.

This clone was counted once. This rearrangement joins TRBV6-5 to TRBJ1-5; 10 bases are shared with TRBD1. The length of the CDR3 is 14 residues. After removal of 5 bases from V and 7 bases from J, the junction contained 5 bases not matched to a gene. Germline V gives CDR1 MNHEY, CDR2 SVGAGI. Here the CDR3 DNA reads TGTGCCAGCAGTGGACAGGGGGAATACCAGCCCCAGCATTTT. Residues: CASSGQGEYQPQHF.

The rearrangement joins TRBV5-1 to TRBJ2-3; 9 nucleotides match TRBD2. Germline V gene sequence: CDR1 SGHRS, CDR2 YFSETQ. The CDR3 runs 15 residues. Trimming at V came to 3 bases and at J to 5 bases, leaving 7 bases not matched to a gene. CDR3 bases: TGCGCCAGCAGCTGGGGTAGCGGGGGAGTAGATACGCAGTATTTT. Translated, it gives CASSWGSGGVDTQYF.

The chain joins TRBV5-1 to TRBJ2-3, with a tentative D call TRBD2 (6 bases). Trimming cost V 7 bases and J 0 bases, with 15 bases left between them. The CDR3 contains 15 residues. Germline values: CDR1 SGHRS, CDR2 YFSETQ. CDR3 DNA: TGCGCCAGCTCGCGGGGTGACCCTAGCACAGATACGCAGTATTTT. Amino acid sequence: CASSRGDPSTDTQYF.

The rearrangement links TRBV27 to TRBJ1-3; D might be TRBD1 (6 bases). Germline-derived CDR1 and CDR2 are MNHEY and SMNVEV (reference sequence). The V end was cut by 8 bases, the J end by 5 bases, with 16 bases between. The CDR3 covers 14 residues. CDR3 residues: CASAGGALRNTIYF. CDR3 DNA: TGTGCCAGCGCGGGGGGGGCGCTTAGAAACACCATATATTTT.

The J gene is TRBJ1-4, the V gene TRBV5-6, with D unresolved. Deletions cut 0 bases from V and 4 bases from J, with 10 bases between. Germline lookup yields CDR1 SGHDT and CDR2 YYEEEE. This CDR3 contains 15 residues. CDR3 in amino acids: CASSLAVPYNEKLFF. The CDR3 coding sequence is TGTGCCAGCAGCTTGGCCGTGCCCTATAATGAAAAACTGTTTTTT. Full variable domain (remainder filled in from reference TRBV5-6 and TRBJ1-4): DAGVTQSPTHLIKTRGQQVTLRCSPKSGHDTVSWYQQALGQGPQFIFQYYEEEERQRGNFPDRFSGHQFPNYSSELNVNALLLGDSALYLCASSLAVPYNEKLFFGSGTQLSVL.

The rearrangement uses TRBV4-1 and TRBJ2-4; 9 nucleotides match TRBD1. Looked up from germline, CDR1 is MGHRA and CDR2 is YSYEKL. This CDR3 has 15 residues. The ends lost 4 bases at V and 9 bases at J; junction bases unmatched: 10. CDR3 loop: CASSLGQGPRSIQYF. CDR3 nucleotide sequence: TGCGCCAGCAGCCTAGGACAGGGGCCACGAAGCATTCAGTACTTC.